The 12 T cell receptor beta chains given below trace back to one sample, sequenced in a study of shared clonotypes between healthy human individuals. The table came from immunoSEQ multiplex PCR; TCRdb's copy has only in-frame clones and leaves some out. The table includes around 2,000,000 clones, around 96% detected once. Naive-designated CD8 cells lacked CD45RO, were positively enriched for CCR7, and omitted terminally differentiated effector memory CD45RA+ cells. The sequenced sample was naive CD8+ T cells sorted from blood. Receptor source: a man in his late teens or twenties in good health.

The rearrangement links TRBV7-8 to TRBJ2-3; TRBD2 is a possible D gene (6 bases). The length of the CDR3 is 15 residues. V lost 5 bases to trimming and J lost 1 base, with 13 bases between them. Germline V CDR1 and CDR2: SGHVS, FQNEAQ. CDR3 DNA sequence: TGTGCCAGCAGCGCGGTTGTAGCGGGCACAGATACGCAGTATTTT. This gives the protein CASSAVVAGTDTQYF.

As regards this clone: The identical CDR3 is also encoded by other nucleotide sequences in the sample. This chain links TRBV27 with TRBJ1-5; perhaps TRBD1 as D (6 bases). The germline gives CDR1 MNHEY, CDR2 SMNVEV (reference sequence). Trimming pared 0 bases from V and 2 bases from J, leaving 8 bases between. This CDR3 comprises 15 residues. The CDR3 loop is CASSLSRGGNQPQHF. Here the CDR3 DNA reads TGTGCCAGCAGTTTATCCAGGGGTGGCAATCAGCCCCAGCATTTT.

The chain has TRBV27 and TRBJ2-2; 8 positions agree with TRBD1. The CDR3 runs 18 residues. V trimming: 8 bases; J trimming: 1 base; junction bases outside the gene matches: 15. The V gene's germline CDR1 is MNHEY and CDR2 SMNVEV (reference sequence). The CDR3 spells CASARQGRASGNTGELFF. The CDR3 DNA is TGTGCCAGCGCGAGACAGGGGCGCGCGAGCGGGAACACCGGGGAGCTGTTTTTT.

This clone turned up a few times. Other DNA sequences within the sample encode an identical CDR3. The gene calls are TRBV9 and TRBJ1-2; D is unresolved. CDR3 length: 11 amino acids. V lost 1 base to trimming and J lost 2 bases, with 0 bases between them. Germline CDR1 reads SGDLS; CDR2 reads YYNGEE. CDR3: CASSVNYGYTF. The CDR3 nucleotides read TGTGCCAGCAGCGTAAACTATGGCTACACCTTC.

The chain joins TRBV25-1 to TRBJ2-7; D might be TRBD2 (5 bases). Deletions cut 4 bases from V and 4 bases from J, with 11 bases between. The V gene's germline CDR1 is MGHDK and CDR2 SYGVNS. The CDR3 extends over 13 amino acids. The CDR3 reads CASSVGLIYEQYF. The CDR3 DNA follows: TGTGCCAGCAGTGTCGGACTGATTTACGAGCAGTACTTC.

The genes are TRBV27 and TRBJ1-6; tentatively, D is TRBD1 (5 bases). This CDR3 spans 14 amino acids. Germline loops: CDR1 MNHEY, CDR2 SMNVEV (reference sequence). V was trimmed by 3 bases and J by 9 bases, leaving 12 bases between them. The DNA of the CDR3 is TGTGCCAGCAGTTTGGTCCAGGGTGGTTCACCCCTCCACTTT. Protein sequence: CASSLVQGGSPLHF.

V is TRBV5-6 and J is TRBJ1-4, with TRBD1 as a possible D gene (5 bases). Between the trimmed V and J ends, which lost 0 bases and 7 bases, there was a span of 16 bases. The CDR3 is 16 residues long. Germline V gene lookup returns CDR1 SGHDT and CDR2 YYEEEE. CDR3 protein: CASSLATAGSFEKLFF. Here the CDR3 DNA reads TGTGCCAGCAGCTTGGCTACGGCAGGGTCGTTTGAAAAACTGTTTTTT.

The rearrangement joins TRBV30 to TRBJ2-7; TRBD1 agrees at 8 bases. The germline gives CDR1 GTSNPN, CDR2 SVGIG (reference sequence). The CDR3 has 15 residues. Trimming at V came to 5 bases and at J to 0 bases, leaving 9 bases not matched to a gene. For the CDR3, the DNA is TGTGCCTGGGTTCCCCGGGACAGGAGCTCCTACGAGCAGTACTTC. It specifies CAWVPRDRSSYEQYF.

The chain recombines TRBV7-9 with TRBJ2-7, with D possibly TRBD2 on 5 matching bases. Trimming left V 4 bases short and J 2 bases short, with 18 bases between. The germline V gene has CDR1 SEHNR and CDR2 FQNEAQ (reference sequence). CDR3 length: 16 residues. The CDR3 DNA is TGTGCCAGCAGCTCCGGGAAGGGCACCATACCCTACGAGCAGTACTTC. Residues: CASSSGKGTIPYEQYF.

V is TRBV2 and J is TRBJ2-7, with D perhaps TRBD2 (6 bases). CDR3 length equals 14 residues. V lost 6 bases, J lost 0 bases, and 12 bases lay in between. Per the germline V gene, CDR1 is SNHLY and CDR2 is FYNNEI. Here the CDR3 DNA reads TGTGCCAGCAGGGAGGGGCGGATCTCCTACGAGCAGTACTTC. Translated, it gives CASREGRISYEQYF. Supplemented by reference TRBV2 and TRBJ2-7, the full variable domain reads EPEVTQTPSHQVTQMGQEVILRCVPISNHLYFYWYRQILGQKVEFLVSFYNNEISEKSEIFDDQFSVERPDGSNFTLKIRSTKLEDSAMYFCASREGRISYEQYFGPGTRLTVT.

The V call is TRBV2, the J call TRBJ2-5; D remains ambiguous. Trimming took 1 base from V and 1 from J, leaving 4 bases between them. This CDR3 has 13 amino acids. Germline CDR1 reads SNHLY; CDR2 reads FYNNEI. The CDR3 nucleotides read TGTGCCAGCAGTGAAGAAGTCCAAGAGACCCAGTACTTC. Its translation is CASSEEVQETQYF.

Concerning this clone itself: The same CDR3 is also encoded by other DNA sequences in this sample. The chain links TRBV7-3 to TRBJ2-5, with a tentative D call TRBD2 (6 bases). V dropped 0 bases and J dropped 2 bases, with 10 bases sitting between them. Germline values: CDR1 SGHTA, CDR2 FQGTGA. The CDR3 has 15 residues. The CDR3 DNA is TGTGCCAGCAGCTTAACTGGGGGAGGACAAGAGACCCAGTACTTC. This codes for CASSLTGGGQETQYF.